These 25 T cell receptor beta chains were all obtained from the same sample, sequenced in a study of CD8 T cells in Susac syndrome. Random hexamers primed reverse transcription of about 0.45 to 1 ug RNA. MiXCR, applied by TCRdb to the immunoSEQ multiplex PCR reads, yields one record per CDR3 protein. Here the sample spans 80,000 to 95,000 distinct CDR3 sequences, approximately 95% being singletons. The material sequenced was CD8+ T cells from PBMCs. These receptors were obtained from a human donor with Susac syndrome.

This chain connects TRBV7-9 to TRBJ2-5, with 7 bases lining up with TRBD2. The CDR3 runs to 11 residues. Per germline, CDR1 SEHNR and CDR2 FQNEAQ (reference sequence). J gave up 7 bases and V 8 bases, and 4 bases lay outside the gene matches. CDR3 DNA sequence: TGTGCCAGCCGGGGGGTGTGGACCCAGTACTTC. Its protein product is CASRGVWTQYF. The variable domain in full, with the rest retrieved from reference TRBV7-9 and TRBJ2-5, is DTGVSQNPRHKITKRGQNVTFRCDPISEHNRLYWYRQTLGQGPEFLTYFQNEAQLEKSRLLSDRFSAERPKGSFSTLEIQRTEQGDSAMYLCASRGVWTQYFGPGTRLLVL.

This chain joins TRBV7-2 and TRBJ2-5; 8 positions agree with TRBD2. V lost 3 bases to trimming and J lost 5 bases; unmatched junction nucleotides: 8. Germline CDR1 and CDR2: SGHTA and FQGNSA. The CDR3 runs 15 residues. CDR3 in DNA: TGTGCCAGCAGCTTCCCCGGGAGGGCTATGGAGACCCAGTACTTC. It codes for CASSFPGRAMETQYF.

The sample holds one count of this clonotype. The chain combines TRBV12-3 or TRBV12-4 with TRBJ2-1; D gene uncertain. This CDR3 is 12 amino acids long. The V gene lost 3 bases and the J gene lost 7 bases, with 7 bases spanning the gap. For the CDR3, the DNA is TGTGCCAGCAGTTTTAAATGGAATGAGCAGTTCTTC. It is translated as CASSFKWNEQFF.

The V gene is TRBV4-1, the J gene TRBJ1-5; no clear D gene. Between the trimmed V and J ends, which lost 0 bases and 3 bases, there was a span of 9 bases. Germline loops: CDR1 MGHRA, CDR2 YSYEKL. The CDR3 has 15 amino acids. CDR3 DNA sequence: TGCGCCAGCAGCCAAGAGGCAGAGATCAATCAGCCCCAGCATTTT. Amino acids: CASSQEAEINQPQHF.

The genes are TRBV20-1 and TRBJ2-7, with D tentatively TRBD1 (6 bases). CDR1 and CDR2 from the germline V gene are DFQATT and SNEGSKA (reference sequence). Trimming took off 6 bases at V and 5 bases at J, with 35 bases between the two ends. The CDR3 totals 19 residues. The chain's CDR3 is CSADAGPGEMATGGNEQYF. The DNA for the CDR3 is TGCAGTGCGGACGCCGGACCCGGCGAAATGGCGACAGGAGGCAACGAGCAGTACTTC.

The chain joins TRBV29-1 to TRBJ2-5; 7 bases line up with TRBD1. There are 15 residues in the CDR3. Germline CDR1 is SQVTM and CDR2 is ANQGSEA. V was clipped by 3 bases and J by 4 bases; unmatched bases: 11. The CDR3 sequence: CSVDGFGQVLETQYF. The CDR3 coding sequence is TGCAGCGTTGATGGGTTCGGACAGGTCTTAGAGACCCAGTACTTC.

The CDR3 region is CASSQGWRIETQYF. CDR3 DNA: TGTGCCAGCAGCCAGGGTTGGCGCATAGAGACCCAGTACTTC. This sequence joins TRBV3-1 and TRBJ2-5; D is unresolved. CDR1 is LGHDT, CDR2 YNNKEL, per germline (reference sequence). Deletions cut 3 bases from V and 4 bases from J, with 12 bases between. CDR3 length: 14 residues.

The CDR3 here is CSVPIGGYGYTF. DNA of the CDR3: TGCAGCGTCCCCATTGGGGGTTATGGCTACACCTTC. V gene TRBV29-1 combines with J gene TRBJ1-2; TRBD1 is a possible D gene (5 bases). Germline values: CDR1 SQVTM, CDR2 ANQGSEA. Trimming removed 6 bases at V and 5 bases at J, with 13 bases between. The CDR3 extends over 12 amino acids.

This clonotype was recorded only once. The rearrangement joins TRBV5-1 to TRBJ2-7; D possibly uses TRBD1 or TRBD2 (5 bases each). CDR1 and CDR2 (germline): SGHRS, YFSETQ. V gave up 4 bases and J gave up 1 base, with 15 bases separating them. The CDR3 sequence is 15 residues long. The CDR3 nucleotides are TGCGCCAGCAGCCCTTCCGGGACGGTGTCCTACGAGCAGTACTTC. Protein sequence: CASSPSGTVSYEQYF. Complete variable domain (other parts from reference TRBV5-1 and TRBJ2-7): KAGVTQTPRYLIKTRGQQVTLSCSPISGHRSVSWYQQTPGQGLQFLFEYFSETQRNKGNFPGRFSGRQFSNSRSEMNVSTLELGDSALYLCASSPSGTVSYEQYFGPGTRLTVT.

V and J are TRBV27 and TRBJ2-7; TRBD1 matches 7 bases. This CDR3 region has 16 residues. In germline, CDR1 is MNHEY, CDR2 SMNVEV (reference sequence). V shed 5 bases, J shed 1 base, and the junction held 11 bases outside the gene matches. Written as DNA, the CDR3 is TGTGCCAGCAGTCCGGCCCAGGGGGATACTTCCTACGAGCAGTACTTC. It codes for CASSPAQGDTSYEQYF.

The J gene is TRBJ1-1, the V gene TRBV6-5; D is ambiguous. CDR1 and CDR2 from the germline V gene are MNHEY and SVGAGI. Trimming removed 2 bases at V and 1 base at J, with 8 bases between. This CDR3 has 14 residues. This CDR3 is CASSYGEGNTEAFF. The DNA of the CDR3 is TGTGCCAGCAGTTACGGGGAGGGGAACACTGAAGCTTTCTTT.

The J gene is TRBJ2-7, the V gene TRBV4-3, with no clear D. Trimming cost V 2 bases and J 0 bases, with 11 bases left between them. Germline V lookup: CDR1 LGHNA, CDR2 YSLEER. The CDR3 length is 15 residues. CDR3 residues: CASSQLTHNSYEQYF. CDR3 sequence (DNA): TGCGCCAGCAGCCAACTGACTCACAACTCCTACGAGCAGTACTTC.

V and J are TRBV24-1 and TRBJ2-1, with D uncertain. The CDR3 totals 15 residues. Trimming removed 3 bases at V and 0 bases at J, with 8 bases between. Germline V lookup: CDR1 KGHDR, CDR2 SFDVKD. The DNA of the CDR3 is TGTGCCACCAGTGATAGGGTCAGCTCCTACAATGAGCAGTTCTTC. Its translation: CATSDRVSSYNEQFF.

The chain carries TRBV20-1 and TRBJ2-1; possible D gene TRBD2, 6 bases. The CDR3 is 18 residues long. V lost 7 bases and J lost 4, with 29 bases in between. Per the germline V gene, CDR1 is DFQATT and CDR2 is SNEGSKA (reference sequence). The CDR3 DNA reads TGCAGTGTTAGGGGAATGGCGGGACCGACTCTAATTTACAATGAGCAGTTCTTC. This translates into CSVRGMAGPTLIYNEQFF.

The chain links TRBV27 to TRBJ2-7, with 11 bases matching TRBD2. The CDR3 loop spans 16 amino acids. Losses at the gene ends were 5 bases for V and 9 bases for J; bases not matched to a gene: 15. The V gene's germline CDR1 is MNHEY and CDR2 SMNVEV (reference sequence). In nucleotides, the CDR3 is TGTGCCAGCAGTCAGCTTACCGATAGCGGGAGGGCCGTGCAGTACTTC. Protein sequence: CASSQLTDSGRAVQYF.

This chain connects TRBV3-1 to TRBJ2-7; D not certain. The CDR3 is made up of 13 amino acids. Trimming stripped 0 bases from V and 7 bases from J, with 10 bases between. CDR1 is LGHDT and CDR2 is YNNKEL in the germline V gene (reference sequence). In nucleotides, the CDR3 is TGTGCCAGCAGCCAAGAGGGAACCCGGGAGCAGTACTTC. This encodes CASSQEGTREQYF.

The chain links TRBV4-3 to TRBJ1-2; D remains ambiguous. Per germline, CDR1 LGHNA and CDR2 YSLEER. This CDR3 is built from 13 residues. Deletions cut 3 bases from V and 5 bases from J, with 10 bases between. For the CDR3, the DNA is TGCGCCAGCAGCCACCGGACGGGTTATGGCTACACCTTC. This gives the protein CASSHRTGYGYTF.

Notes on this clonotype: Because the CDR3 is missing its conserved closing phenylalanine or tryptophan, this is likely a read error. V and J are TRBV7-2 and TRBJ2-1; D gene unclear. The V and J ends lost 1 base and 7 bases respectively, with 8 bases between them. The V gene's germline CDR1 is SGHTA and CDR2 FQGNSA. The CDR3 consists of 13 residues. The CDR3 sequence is CASSLGWSNEQFL. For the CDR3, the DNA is TGTGCCAGCAGCTTAGGTTGGTCAAATGAGCAGTTCCTC.

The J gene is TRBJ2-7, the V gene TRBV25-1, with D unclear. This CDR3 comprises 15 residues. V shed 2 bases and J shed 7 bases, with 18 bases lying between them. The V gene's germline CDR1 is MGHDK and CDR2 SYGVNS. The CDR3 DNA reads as TGTGCCAGCAGTGAAGAACCGCAGGTGGTACGGGAGCAGTACTTC. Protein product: CASSEEPQVVREQYF.

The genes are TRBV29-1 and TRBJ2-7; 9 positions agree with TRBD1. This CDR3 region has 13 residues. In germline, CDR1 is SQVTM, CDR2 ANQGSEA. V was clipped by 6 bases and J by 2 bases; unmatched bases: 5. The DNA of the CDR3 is TGCAGCGTCCGGGACAGGGAGACCTACGAGCAGTACTTC. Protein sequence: CSVRDRETYEQYF.

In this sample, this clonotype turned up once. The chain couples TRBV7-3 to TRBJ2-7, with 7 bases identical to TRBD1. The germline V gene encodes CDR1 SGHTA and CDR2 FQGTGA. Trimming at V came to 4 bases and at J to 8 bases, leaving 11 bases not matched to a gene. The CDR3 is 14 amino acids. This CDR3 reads CASSSAGTAAQQYF. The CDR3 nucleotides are TGTGCCAGCAGCTCCGCCGGGACAGCTGCTCAGCAGTACTTC.

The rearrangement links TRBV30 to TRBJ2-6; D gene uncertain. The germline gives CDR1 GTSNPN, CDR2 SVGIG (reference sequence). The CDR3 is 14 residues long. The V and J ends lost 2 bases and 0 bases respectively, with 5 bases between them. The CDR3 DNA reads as TGTGCCTGGAGTCAGGACTCTGGGGCCAACGTCCTGACTTTC. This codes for CAWSQDSGANVLTF.

The CDR3 DNA reads TGTGCCAGCAGTTTACTAGCTACCTTGGGGGGCCCCACAGATACGCAGTATTTT. Translated, it gives CASSLLATLGGPTDTQYF. The genes are TRBV27 and TRBJ2-3; the D gene could be TRBD1 or TRBD2 (6 bases each). Looked up from germline, CDR1 is MNHEY and CDR2 is SMNVEV (reference sequence). This CDR3 is built from 18 residues. V was clipped by 2 bases and J by 2 bases, with 20 bases between them.

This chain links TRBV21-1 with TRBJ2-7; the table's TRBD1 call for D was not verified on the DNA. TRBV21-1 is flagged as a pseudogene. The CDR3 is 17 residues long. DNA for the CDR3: TGTGCCAGCAGCAAAGGAGTACAGGGGCATTATCAGGACGAGCAGTACTTC. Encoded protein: CASSKGVQGHYQDEQYF.

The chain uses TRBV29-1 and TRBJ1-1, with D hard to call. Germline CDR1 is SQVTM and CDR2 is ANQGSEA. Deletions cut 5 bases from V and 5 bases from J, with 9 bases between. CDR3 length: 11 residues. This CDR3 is CSVFLLTEAFF. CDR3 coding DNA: TGCAGCGTTTTTTTATTAACTGAAGCTTTCTTT.